Listed here is a single T cell receptor beta chain. Its antigen is currently not known. Base qualities are not recorded, but no much larger clone differs from it by a single base. Ficoll-Paque density gradient centrifugation was used to isolate PBMCs. Sequencing instrument: Illumina NovaSeq 6000. TCRalpha and TCRbeta cDNA libraries were constructed by 5'RACE with constant-segment primers, with sample barcodes and unique molecular identifiers being introduced. RNA was extracted from every sample with Trizol reagent. Libraries were amplified in two PCR steps, with a second sample barcode and Illumina TruSeq adapters added in the second step. Sequencing of the libraries was done on an Illumina NovaSeq, producing 2 x 150 bp paired-end reads. The authors' analysis ran thus. The reads were demultiplexed and collapsed into UMI-guided consensus sequences using migec v1.2.7. Using mixcr v2.1.11, UMI consensuses were aligned to TRA and TRB V and J templates and then assembled into clonotypes. Clonotypes were classified as expanded or contracted when called significant by both edgeR and NoisET, with noise models trained on biological replicates. For edgeR calls, a false discovery rate-adjusted p below 0.01 and a log2 fold-change threshold of 1 were applied. As an exploratory analysis of dynamics, PCA with hierarchical clustering was applied to max-normalized trajectories of the 1000 most abundant clonotypes. Each responding clone was given a CD4 or CD8 phenotype based on the CD4+ and CD8+ repertoires, which had been sequenced separately. TCRdb reworked the public reads: Q25 trimming with fastp, MiXCR clone assembly, productive beta chains retained. Rows with one shared CDR3 protein collapse into an entry with the most common genes and DNA. The V and J calls and clone size are TCRdb's, not the authors'. This sample lists around 300,000 distinct CDR3 sequences; 13% were detected once. The ten largest clones take up about a fifth of the sample.

V lost 0 bases and J lost 7 bases; the stretch between them is 9 bases long. The CDR3 starts with the cysteine, ends with the phenylalanine, and has 13 residues. Left in the record is the CDR3 DNA by itself, 39 bases read in frame from the first base. CDR1 and CDR2 (MNHEY, SVGAGI) derive from the germline V gene. The data originate from a study of T-cell memory formation after mild COVID-19 (dated by TCRdb to 2020 to 2022). Regarding the research as a whole: Most TCR sequence clusters were specific to one of the two donors. Two young, previously healthy adult volunteers made up the cohort, one male and one female. Longitudinal TCRalpha and TCRbeta repertoire sequencing tracked T-cell clones expanding and contracting after mild COVID-19 in two donors. Summary of the overall study and its limitations: Whether the second-wave clones peaking on day 37 were SARS-CoV-2 specific was not confirmed. The detection of some responding clones in pre-infection memory suggests that pre-existing cross-reactive memory T cells joined the SARS-CoV-2 response. Contracting CD4+ clones were found mainly in CM and EM memory subsets, while CD8+ clones were enriched in EMRA. Clones contracting from day 15 to 85 had balanced CD4/CD8 phenotypes, while a second wave expanding from day 15 to 37 was biased towards CD4+. The study included only a couple of mild cases, and larger cohorts that include severe cases with pre-infection samples were judged to be necessary.

The chain is assembled from TRBV6-5 and TRBJ1-2, with the D gene uncertain. Sequences were obtained from PBMCs or a T cell subset sorted from them (not recorded which). This TCR derives from a man aged 18 to 29 who had mild COVID-19 (a few samples of this study predate the infection). The sample titles of this study are shuffled in the database, so cell type and time point are left out; the donor was told from shared clones. The CDR3 protein: CASSYSEGSGYTF. In nucleotides, the sequence is TGTGCCAGCAGTTACTCCGAGGGAAGTGGCTACACCTTC.